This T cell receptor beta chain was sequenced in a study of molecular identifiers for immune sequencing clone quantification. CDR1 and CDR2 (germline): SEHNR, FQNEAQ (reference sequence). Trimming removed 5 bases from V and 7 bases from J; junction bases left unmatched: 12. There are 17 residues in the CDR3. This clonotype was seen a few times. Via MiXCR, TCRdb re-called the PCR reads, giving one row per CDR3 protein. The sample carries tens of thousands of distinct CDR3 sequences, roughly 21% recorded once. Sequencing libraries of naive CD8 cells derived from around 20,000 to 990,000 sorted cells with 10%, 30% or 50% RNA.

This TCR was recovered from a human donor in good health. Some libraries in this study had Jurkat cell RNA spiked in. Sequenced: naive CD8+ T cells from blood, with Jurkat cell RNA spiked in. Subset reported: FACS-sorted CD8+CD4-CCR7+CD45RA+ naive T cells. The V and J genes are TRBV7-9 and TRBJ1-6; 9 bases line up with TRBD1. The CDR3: CASSIKGQGMRNSPLHF. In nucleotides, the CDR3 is TGTGCCAGCAGCATAAAGGGACAGGGTATGAGGAATTCACCCCTCCACTTT.